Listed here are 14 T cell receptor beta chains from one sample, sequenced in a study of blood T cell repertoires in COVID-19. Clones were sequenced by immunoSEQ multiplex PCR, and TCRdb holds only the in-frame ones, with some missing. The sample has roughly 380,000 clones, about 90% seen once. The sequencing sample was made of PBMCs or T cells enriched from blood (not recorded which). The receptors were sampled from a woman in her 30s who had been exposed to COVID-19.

The chain's CDR3 is CAITPGGAGRSYEQYF. The CDR3 nucleotides are TGTGCCATCACCCCTGGAGGAGCGGGAAGGTCCTACGAGCAGTACTTC. V gene TRBV10-3 combines with J gene TRBJ2-7; TRBD2 aligns across 7 bases. Germline V gene lookup returns CDR1 ENHRY and CDR2 SYGVKD. After removal of 7 bases from V and 1 base from J, the junction contained 13 bases not matched to a gene. The CDR3 is made up of 16 amino acids.

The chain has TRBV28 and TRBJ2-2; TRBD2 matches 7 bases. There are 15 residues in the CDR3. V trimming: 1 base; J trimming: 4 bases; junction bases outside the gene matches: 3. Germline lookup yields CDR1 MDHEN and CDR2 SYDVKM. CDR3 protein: CASSLYGRSTGELFF. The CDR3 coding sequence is TGTGCCAGCAGTTTATACGGGAGGAGCACCGGGGAGCTGTTTTTT.

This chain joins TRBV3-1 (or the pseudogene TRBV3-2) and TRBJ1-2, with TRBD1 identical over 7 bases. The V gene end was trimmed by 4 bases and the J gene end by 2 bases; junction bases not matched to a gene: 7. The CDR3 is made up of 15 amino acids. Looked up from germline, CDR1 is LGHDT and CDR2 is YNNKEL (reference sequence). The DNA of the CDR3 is TGTGCCAGCAGCCGTAGGGACAGCTTAAACTATGGCTACACCTTC. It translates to CASSRRDSLNYGYTF.

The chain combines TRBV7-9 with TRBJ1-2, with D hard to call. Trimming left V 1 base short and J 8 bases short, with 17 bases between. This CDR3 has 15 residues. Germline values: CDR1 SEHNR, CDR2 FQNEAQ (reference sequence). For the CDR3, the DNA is TGTGCCAGCAGCTTAGGCGCCGGGCGGGCCTTCGGCTACACCTTC. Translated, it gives CASSLGAGRAFGYTF.

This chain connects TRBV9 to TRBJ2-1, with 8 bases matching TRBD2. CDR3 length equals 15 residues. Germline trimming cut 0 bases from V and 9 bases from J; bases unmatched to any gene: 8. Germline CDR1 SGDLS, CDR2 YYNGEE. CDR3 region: CASSVDSGRLVEQFF. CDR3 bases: TGTGCCAGCAGCGTAGACAGCGGGAGACTGGTTGAGCAGTTCTTC.

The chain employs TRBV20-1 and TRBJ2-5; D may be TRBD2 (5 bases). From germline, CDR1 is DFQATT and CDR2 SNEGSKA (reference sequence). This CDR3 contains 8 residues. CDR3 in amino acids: CSLGAQYF. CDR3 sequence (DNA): TGCAGCCTCGGGGCCCAGTACTTC.

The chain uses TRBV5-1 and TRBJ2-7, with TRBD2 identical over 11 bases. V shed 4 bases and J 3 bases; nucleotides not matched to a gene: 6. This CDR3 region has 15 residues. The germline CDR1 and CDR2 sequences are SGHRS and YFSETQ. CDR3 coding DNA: TGCGCCAGCAGCATAGAGGGACTAGCGGTCTACGAGCAGTACTTC. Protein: CASSIEGLAVYEQYF. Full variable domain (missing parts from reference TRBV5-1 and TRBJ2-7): KAGVTQTPRYLIKTRGQQVTLSCSPISGHRSVSWYQQTPGQGLQFLFEYFSETQRNKGNFPGRFSGRQFSNSRSEMNVSTLELGDSALYLCASSIEGLAVYEQYFGPGTRLTVT.

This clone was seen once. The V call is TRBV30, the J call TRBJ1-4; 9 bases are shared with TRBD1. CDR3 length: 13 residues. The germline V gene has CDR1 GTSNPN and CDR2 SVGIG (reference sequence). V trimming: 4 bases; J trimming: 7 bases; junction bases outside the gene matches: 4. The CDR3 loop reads CAWTRDRAEKLFF. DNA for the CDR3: TGTGCCTGGACCCGGGACAGGGCTGAAAAACTGTTTTTT.

CDR3 loop: CASSEDRGAKNIQYF. CDR3 coding DNA: TGTGCCAGCAGCGAGGACAGGGGAGCCAAAAACATTCAGTACTTC. V usage is TRBV6-5 and J usage is TRBJ2-4, with 9 bases aligning to TRBD1. The CDR3 runs 15 residues. Germline CDR1 MNHEY, CDR2 SVGAGI. With V trimmed by 6 bases and J by 0 bases, 3 bases remained unmatched.

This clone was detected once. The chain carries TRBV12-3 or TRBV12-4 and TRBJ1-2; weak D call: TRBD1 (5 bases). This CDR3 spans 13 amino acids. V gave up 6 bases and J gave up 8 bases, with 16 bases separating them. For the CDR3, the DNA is TGTGCCAGCAGCCTAACAGGTCCCCAGGGCTACACCTTC. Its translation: CASSLTGPQGYTF.

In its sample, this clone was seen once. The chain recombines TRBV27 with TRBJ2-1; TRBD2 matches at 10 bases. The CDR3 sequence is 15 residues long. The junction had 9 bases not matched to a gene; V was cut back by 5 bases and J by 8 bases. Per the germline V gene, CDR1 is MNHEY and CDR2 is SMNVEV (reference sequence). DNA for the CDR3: TGTGCCAGCAGTATTCAGCGGGAGGGCCGTTATGAGCAGTTCTTC. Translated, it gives CASSIQREGRYEQFF.

For the CDR3, the DNA is TGTGCCAGCAGCTTAGACTCGCGGGACTGGGGCACCGGGGAGCTGTTTTTT. It translates to CASSLDSRDWGTGELFF. The V and J genes are TRBV11-2 and TRBJ2-2, with D possibly matching TRBD2 (6 bases). The V end lost 0 bases, the J end lost 4 bases, and 15 bases lay between the germline ends. From germline, CDR1 is SGHAT and CDR2 FQNNGV. The CDR3 contains 17 residues.

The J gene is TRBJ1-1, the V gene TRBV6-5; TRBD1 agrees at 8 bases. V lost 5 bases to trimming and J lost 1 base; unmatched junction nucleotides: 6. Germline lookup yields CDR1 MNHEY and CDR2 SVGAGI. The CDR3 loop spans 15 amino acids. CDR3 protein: CASSPEGTGNTEAFF. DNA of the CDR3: TGTGCCAGCAGTCCGGAAGGGACAGGGAACACTGAAGCTTTCTTT.

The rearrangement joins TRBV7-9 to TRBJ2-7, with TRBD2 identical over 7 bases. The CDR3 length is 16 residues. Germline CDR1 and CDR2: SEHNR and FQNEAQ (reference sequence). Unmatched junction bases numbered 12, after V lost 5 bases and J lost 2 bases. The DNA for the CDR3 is TGTGCCAGCAGCACACTGGGTAGCGGGCCGACCTACGAGCAGTACTTC. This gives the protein CASSTLGSGPTYEQYF.